This T cell receptor beta chain emerged from a study of tissue T cells after allogeneic stem cell transplantation. In the case of this clone: Its antigen is as yet unknown.

The assay was immunoSEQ multiplex PCR, and TCRdb's table has in-frame clones only and misses some. The data show 8,000 to 10,000 clones, 65% seen once. Broader study findings: Within patients, tissue anatomy strongly shaped TCR repertoire composition. Alloreactivity or antigen specificity of tissue TCRs was not determined; some clones might be host cells.

The origin of this receptor is a male donor aged 60 or older with lung cancer. The sequencing used tissue from the stomach, collected at autopsy.

The CDR3 reads CASSRGGGTDTQYF. CDR3 coding DNA: TGCGCCAGCAGCCGGGGTGGGGGCACAGATACGCAGTATTTT. The chain couples TRBV4-1 to TRBJ2-3; D not certain. The CDR3 spans 14 residues. The germline V gene has CDR1 MGHRA and CDR2 YSYEKL. V lost 4 bases to trimming and J lost 1 base, with 9 bases between them.